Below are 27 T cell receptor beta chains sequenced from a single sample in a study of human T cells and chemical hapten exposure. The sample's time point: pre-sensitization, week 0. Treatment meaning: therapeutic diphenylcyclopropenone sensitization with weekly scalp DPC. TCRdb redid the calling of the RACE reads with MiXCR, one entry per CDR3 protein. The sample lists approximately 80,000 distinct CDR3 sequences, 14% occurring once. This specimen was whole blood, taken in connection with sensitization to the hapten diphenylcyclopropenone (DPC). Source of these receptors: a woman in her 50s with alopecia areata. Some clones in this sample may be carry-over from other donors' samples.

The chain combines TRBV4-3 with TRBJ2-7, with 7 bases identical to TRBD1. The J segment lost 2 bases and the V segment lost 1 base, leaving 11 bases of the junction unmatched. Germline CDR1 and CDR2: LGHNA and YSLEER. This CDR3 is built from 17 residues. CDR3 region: CASSQVWDSRTTYEQYF. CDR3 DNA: TGCGCCAGCAGCCAAGTTTGGGACAGCCGCACAACCTACGAGCAGTACTTC.

The CDR3 DNA reads as TGTGCCAGCAGCTCGTTCACAGATACGCAGTATTTT. Its translation is CASSSFTDTQYF. This chain links TRBV7-2 with TRBJ2-3; D is undetermined. The CDR3 runs to 12 residues. V shed 4 bases and J shed 2 bases, with 4 bases lying between them. Germline CDR1 and CDR2: SGHTA and FQGNSA. Full variable domain (missing parts from reference TRBV7-2 and TRBJ2-3): GAGVSQSPSNKVTEKGKDVELRCDPISGHTALYWYRQSLGQGLEFLIYFQGNSAPDKSGLPSDRFSAERTGGSVSTLTIQRTQQEDSAVYLCASSSFTDTQYFGPGTRLTVL.

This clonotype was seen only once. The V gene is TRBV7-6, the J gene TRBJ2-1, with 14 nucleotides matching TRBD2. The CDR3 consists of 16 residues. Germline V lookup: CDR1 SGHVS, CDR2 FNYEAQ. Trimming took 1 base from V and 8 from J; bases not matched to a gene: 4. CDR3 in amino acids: CASSLGLAGGPHEQFF. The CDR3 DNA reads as TGTGCCAGCAGCTTAGGACTAGCGGGAGGGCCCCATGAGCAGTTCTTC.

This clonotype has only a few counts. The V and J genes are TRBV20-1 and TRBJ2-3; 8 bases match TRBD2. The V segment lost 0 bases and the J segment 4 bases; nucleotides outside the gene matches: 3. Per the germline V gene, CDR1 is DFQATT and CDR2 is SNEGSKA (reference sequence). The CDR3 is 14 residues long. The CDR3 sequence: CSARDVSGADTQYF. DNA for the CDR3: TGCAGTGCTAGAGATGTTAGCGGGGCAGATACGCAGTATTTT.

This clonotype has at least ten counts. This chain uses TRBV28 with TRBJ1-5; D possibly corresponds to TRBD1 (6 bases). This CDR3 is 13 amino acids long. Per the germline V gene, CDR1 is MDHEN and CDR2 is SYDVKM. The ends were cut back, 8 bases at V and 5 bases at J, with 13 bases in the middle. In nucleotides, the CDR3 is TGTGCCAGCGGTGACAGGTCATATCAGCCCCAGCATTTT. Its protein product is CASGDRSYQPQHF.

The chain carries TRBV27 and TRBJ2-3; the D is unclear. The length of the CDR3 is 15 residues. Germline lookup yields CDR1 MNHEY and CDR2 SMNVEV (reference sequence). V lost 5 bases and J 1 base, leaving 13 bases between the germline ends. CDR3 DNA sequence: TGTGCCAGCAGTCCTGAGGTTGGGGGCACAGATACGCAGTATTTT. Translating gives CASSPEVGGTDTQYF.

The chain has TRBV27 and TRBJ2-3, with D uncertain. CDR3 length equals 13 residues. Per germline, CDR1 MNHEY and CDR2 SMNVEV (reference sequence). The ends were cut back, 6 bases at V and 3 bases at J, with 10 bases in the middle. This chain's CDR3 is CASSRIWTDTQYF. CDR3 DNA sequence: TGTGCCAGCAGCCGGATTTGGACAGATACGCAGTATTTT.

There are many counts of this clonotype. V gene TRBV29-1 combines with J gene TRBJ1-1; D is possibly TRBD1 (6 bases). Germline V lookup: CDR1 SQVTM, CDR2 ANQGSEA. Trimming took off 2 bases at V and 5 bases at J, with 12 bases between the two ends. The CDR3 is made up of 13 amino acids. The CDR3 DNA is TGCAGCGTTGAATCGGGGGCGCGGACTGAAGCTTTCTTT. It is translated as CSVESGARTEAFF.

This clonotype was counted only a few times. CDR3 sequence: CASSQGEGVDEQYF. In DNA, the CDR3 is TGTGCCAGCAGCCAAGGCGAGGGCGTGGACGAGCAGTACTTC. The J gene is TRBJ2-7, the V gene TRBV14, with D perhaps matching TRBD2 (5 bases). V lost 1 base and J lost 5, with 12 bases in between. CDR3 length equals 14 residues. Germline loops: CDR1 SGHDN, CDR2 FVKESK.

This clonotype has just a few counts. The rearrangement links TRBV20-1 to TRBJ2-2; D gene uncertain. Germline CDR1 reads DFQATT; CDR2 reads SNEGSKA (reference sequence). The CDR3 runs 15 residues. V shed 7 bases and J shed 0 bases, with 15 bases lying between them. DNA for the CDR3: TGCAGTGGTCGGCGGACCAACGCGAACACCGGGGAGCTGTTTTTT. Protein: CSGRRTNANTGELFF.

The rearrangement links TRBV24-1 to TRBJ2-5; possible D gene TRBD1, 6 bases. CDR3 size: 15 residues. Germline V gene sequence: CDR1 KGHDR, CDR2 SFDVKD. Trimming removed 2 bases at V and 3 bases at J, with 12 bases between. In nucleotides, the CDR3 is TGTGCCACCAGTGATTCCCGGACAGCCGAAGAGACCCAGTACTTC. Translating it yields CATSDSRTAEETQYF.

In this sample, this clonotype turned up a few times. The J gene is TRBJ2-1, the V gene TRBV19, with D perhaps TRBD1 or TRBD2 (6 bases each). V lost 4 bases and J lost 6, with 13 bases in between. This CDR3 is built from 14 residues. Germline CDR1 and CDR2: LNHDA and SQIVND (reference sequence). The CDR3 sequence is CASSTYRGPNEQFF. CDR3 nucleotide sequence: TGTGCCAGTAGTACGTACCGGGGGCCCAATGAGCAGTTCTTC.

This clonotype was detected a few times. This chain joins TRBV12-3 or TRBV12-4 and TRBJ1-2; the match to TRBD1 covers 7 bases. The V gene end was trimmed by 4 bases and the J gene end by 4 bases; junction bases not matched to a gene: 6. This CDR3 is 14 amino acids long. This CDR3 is CASSYRQGGYGYTF. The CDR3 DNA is TGTGCCAGCAGTTACCGACAGGGCGGCTATGGCTACACCTTC.

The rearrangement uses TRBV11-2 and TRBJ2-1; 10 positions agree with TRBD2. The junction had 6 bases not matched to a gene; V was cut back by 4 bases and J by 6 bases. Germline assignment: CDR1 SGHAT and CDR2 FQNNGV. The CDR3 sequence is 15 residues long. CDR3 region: CASSSGLANFNEQFF. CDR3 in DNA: TGTGCCAGCAGCTCGGGACTAGCGAACTTCAATGAGCAGTTCTTC.

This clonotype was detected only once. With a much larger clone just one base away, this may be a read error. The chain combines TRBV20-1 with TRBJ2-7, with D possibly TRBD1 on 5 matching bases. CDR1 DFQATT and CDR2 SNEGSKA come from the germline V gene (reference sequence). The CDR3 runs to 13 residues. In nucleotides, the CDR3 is TGCAGAGCTAATAGGGGTTTGTCCTACGAGCAGTACTTC. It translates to CRANRGLSYEQYF.

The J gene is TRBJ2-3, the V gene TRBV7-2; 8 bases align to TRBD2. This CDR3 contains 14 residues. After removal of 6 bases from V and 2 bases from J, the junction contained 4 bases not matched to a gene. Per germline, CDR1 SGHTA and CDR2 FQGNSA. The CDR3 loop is CASRTGLDTDTQYF. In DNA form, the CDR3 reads TGTGCCAGCAGAACGGGACTAGACACAGATACGCAGTATTTT. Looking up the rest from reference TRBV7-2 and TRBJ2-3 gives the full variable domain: GAGVSQSPSNKVTEKGKDVELRCDPISGHTALYWYRQSLGQGLEFLIYFQGNSAPDKSGLPSDRFSAERTGGSVSTLTIQRTQQEDSAVYLCASRTGLDTDTQYFGPGTRLTVL.

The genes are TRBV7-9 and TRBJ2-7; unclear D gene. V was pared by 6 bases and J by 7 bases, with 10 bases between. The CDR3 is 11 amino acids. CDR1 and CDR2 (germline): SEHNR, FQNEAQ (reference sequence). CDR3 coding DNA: TGTGCCAGCAGTTCTGCCCAGGAGCAGTACTTC. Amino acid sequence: CASSSAQEQYF. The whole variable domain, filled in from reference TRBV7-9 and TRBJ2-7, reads DTGVSQNPRHKITKRGQNVTFRCDPISEHNRLYWYRQTLGQGPEFLTYFQNEAQLEKSRLLSDRFSAERPKGSFSTLEIQRTEQGDSAMYLCASSSAQEQYFGPGTRLTVT.

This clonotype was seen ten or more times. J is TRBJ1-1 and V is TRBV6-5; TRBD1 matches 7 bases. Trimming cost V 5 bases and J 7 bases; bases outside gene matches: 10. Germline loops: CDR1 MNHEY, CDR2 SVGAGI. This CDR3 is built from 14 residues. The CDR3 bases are TGTGCCAGCAGTCTGGACAGGACCCGCGGTGAAGCTTTCTTT. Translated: CASSLDRTRGEAFF.

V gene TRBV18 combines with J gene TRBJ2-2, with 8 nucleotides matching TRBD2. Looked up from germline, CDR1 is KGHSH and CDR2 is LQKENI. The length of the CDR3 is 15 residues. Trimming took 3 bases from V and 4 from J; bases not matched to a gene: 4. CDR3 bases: TGTGCCAGCTCACCGACTAGCGTTGGCACCGGGGAGCTGTTTTTT. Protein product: CASSPTSVGTGELFF. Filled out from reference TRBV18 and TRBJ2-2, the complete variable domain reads NAGVMQNPRHLVRRRGQEARLRCSPMKGHSHVYWYRQLPEEGLKFMVYLQKENIIDESGMPKERFSAEFPKEGPSILRIQQVVRGDSAAYFCASSPTSVGTGELFFGEGSRLTVL.

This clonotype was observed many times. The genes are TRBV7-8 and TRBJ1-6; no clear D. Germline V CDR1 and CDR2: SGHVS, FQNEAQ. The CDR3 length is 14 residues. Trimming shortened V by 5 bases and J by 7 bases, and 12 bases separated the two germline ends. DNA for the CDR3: TGTGCCAGCAGCCTTAGTCAAGAGAATTCACCCCTCCACTTT. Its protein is CASSLSQENSPLHF.

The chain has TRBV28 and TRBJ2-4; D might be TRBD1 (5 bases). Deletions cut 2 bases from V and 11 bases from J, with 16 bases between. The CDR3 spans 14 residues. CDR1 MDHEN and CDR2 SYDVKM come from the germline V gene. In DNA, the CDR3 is TGTGCCAGCAGTTTAGACCATCGACAGTTCCTTCAGTACTTC. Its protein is CASSLDHRQFLQYF.

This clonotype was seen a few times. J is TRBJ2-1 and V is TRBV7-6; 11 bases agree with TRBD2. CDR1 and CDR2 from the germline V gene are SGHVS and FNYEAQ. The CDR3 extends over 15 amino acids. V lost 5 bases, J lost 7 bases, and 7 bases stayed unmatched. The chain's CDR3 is CASSGTSGLRNEQFF. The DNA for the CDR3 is TGTGCCAGCAGCGGGACTAGCGGCTTGCGGAATGAGCAGTTCTTC. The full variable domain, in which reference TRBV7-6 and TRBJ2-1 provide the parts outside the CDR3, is GAGVSQSPRYKVTKRGQDVALRCDPISGHVSLYWYRQALGQGPEFLTYFNYEAQQDKSGLPNDRFSAERPEGSISTLTIQRTEQRDSAMYRCASSGTSGLRNEQFFGPGTRLTVL.

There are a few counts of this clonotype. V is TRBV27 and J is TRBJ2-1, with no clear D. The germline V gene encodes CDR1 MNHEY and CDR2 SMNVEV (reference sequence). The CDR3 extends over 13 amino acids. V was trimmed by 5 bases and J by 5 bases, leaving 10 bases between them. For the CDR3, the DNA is TGTGCCAGCAGTCCCACCGGGCACAATGAGCAGTTCTTC. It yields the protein CASSPTGHNEQFF.

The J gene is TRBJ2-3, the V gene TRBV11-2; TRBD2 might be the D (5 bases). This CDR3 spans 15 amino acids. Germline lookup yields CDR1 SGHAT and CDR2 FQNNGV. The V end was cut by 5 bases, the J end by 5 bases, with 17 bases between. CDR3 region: CASSRGSGGQDTQYF. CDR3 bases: TGTGCCAGCAGCCGAGGATCAGGCGGGCAAGATACGCAGTATTTT.

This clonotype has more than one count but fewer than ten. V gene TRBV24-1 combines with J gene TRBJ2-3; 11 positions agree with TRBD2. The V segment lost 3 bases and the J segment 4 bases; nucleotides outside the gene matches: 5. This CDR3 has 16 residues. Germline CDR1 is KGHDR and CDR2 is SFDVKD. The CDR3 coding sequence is TGTGCCACCAGTGATCCAACTAGCGGGAGTTCAGATACGCAGTATTTT. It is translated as CATSDPTSGSSDTQYF.

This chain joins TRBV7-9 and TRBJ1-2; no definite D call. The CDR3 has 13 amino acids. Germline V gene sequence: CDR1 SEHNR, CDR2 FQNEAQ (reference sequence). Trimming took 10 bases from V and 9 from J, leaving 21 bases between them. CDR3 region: CATTREVDYRYTF. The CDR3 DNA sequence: TGTGCCACCACCCGGGAAGTTGATTATCGCTACACCTTC.

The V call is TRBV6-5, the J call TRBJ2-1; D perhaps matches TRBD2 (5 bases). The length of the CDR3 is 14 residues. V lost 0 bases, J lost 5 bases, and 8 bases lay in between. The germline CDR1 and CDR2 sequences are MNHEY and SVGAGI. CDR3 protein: CASSYSHGNNEQFF. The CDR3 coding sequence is TGTGCCAGCAGTTACTCGCACGGGAACAATGAGCAGTTCTTC.